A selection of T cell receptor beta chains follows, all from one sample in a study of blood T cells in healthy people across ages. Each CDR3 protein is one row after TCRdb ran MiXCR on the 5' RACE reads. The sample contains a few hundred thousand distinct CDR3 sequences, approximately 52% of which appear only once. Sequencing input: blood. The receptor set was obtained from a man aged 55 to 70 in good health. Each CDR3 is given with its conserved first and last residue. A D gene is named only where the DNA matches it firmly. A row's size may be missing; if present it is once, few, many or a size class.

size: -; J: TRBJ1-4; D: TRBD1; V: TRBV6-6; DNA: TGTGCCAGCAGTTACGCGGACAGGGTTGATGAAAAACTGTTTTTT; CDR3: CASSYADRVDEKLFF
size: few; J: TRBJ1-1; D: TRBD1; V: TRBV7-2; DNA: TGTGCCAGCACCAATGACAGGGTCGCTTTCTTT; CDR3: CASTNDRVAFF
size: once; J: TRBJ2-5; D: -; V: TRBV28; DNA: TGTGCCAGCAGTTCTAGACAGAACTACCAAGAGACCCAGTACTTC; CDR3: CASSSRQNYQETQYF
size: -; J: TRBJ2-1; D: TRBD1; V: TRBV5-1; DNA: TGCGCCAGCAGCCGGACAGGGGCCCTTGAGCAGTTCTTC; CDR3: CASSRTGALEQFF
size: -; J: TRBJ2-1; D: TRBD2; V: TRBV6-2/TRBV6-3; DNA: TGTGCCAGCAGACTAGCGGGAGGGCCGGTTCAGTTCTTC; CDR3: CASRLAGGPVQFF
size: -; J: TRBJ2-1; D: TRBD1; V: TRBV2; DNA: TGTGCCAGCAGTAAAGAGGGGGCTCTCTACAATGAGCAGTTCTTC; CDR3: CASSKEGALYNEQFF
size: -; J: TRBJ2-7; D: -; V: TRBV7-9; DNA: TGTGCCAGCACCACCAGGCGGGGTGACGAGCAGTACTTC; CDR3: CASTTRRGDEQYF
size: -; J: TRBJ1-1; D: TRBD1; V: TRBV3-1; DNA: TGTGCCAGCAGCCAATCTGACAGGGGTAGTACTGAAGCTTTCTTT; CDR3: CASSQSDRGSTEAFF
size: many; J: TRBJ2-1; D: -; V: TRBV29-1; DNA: TGCAGCGTTGTGGGGAAGGGGGGGCAGTTCTTC; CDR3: CSVVGKGGQFF
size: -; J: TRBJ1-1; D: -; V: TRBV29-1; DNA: TGCAGCGTTGGTCACGGGAACACTGAAGCTTTCTTT; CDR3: CSVGHGNTEAFF